The T cell receptor beta chain under discussion was sequenced for a study of blood T cell repertoires in COVID-19. Study at large: Acute and convalescent COVID-19 specimens originated in the United States, Italy and Spain. Sources were T cells, B-cell-depleted T cells, or PBMCs; the material itself was cDNA or gDNA.

Original processing methods: For nucleated cells, counts were estimated from reference gene primer amplification. Assay: immunoSEQ multiplex PCR; the TCRdb copy retains only in-frame clones and omits some. V, J and clone size are taken as reported in that table, and D and trimming were inferred from the DNA itself. The sample lists 140,000 or so clones; under 90% were seen once. This clonotype originated in a man aged 70 or older who had recovered from COVID-19. The specimen was peripheral blood.

CDR3 in DNA: TGTGCCAGCAGCTTAGCCACGGCCTACGAGCAGTACTTC. Translation: CASSLATAYEQYF. The chain couples TRBV7-9 to TRBJ2-7; D unresolved. This CDR3 contains 13 residues. CDR1 and CDR2 from the germline V gene are SEHNR and FQNEAQ (reference sequence). V dropped 0 bases and J dropped 2 bases, with 5 bases sitting between them.